Following are 4 T cell receptor beta chains from one sample sequenced in a study of blood T cell repertoires in COVID-19. Here immunoSEQ multiplex PCR was the method, and the copy in TCRdb shows in-frame clones only, minus some. This sample has some 70,000 clones, with roughly 80% found just once. Sequencing was done on a sample of peripheral blood. The receptors here all came from a man aged 55 to 70 with COVID-19, enrolled during active disease.

This clone was found once. The rearrangement joins TRBV29-1 to TRBJ2-7, with 9 bases fitting TRBD1. This CDR3 is 13 amino acids long. After removal of 5 bases from V and 3 bases from J, the junction contained 5 bases not matched to a gene. The germline V gene encodes CDR1 SQVTM and CDR2 ANQGSEA. The CDR3 spells CSVPGQGVYEQYF. CDR3 in DNA: TGCAGCGTTCCGGGACAGGGAGTCTACGAGCAGTACTTC.

The chain employs TRBV6-5 and TRBJ1-1; 10 bases agree with TRBD1. Losses at the gene ends were 7 bases for V and 8 bases for J; bases not matched to a gene: 13. Germline CDR1 and CDR2: MNHEY and SVGAGI. The CDR3 extends over 15 amino acids. The CDR3 DNA follows: TGTGCCAGCAAGACCTCGGGACAGGGGTTACGAGAAGCTTTCTTT. Translation gives CASKTSGQGLREAFF.

The rearrangement uses TRBV7-2 and TRBJ2-5; tentative D call: TRBD2 (7 bases). Deletions cut 5 bases from V and 5 bases from J, with 18 bases between. This CDR3 comprises 15 residues. The germline V gene encodes CDR1 SGHTA and CDR2 FQGNSA. The CDR3 sequence is CASSPVRGAWETQYF. CDR3 coding DNA: TGTGCCAGCAGCCCCGTACGGGGGGCTTGGGAGACCCAGTACTTC.

The chain links TRBV24-1 to TRBJ2-5, with D possibly TRBD2 on 5 matching bases. From germline, CDR1 is KGHDR and CDR2 SFDVKD. CDR3 size: 16 residues. The V and J ends lost 3 bases and 5 bases respectively, with 18 bases between them. The CDR3 DNA is TGTGCCACCAGTGATCCCCTTGAGTACGAGGGCGAGACCCAGTACTTC. It translates to CATSDPLEYEGETQYF.